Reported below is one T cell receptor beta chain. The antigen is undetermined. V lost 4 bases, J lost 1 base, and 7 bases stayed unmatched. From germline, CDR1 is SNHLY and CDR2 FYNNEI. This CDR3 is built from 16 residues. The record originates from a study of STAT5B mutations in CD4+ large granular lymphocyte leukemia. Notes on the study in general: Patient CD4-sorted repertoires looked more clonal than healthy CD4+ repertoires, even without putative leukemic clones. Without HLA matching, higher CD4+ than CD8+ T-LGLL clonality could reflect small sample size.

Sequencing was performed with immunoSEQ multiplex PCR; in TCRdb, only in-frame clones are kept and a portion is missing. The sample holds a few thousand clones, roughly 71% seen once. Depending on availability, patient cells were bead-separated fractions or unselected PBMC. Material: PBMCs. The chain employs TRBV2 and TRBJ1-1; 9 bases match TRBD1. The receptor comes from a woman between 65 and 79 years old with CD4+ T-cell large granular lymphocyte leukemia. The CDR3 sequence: CASSAPGQGRNTEAFF. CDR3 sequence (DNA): TGTGCCAGCAGTGCCCCGGGACAGGGCCGGAACACTGAAGCTTTCTTT.